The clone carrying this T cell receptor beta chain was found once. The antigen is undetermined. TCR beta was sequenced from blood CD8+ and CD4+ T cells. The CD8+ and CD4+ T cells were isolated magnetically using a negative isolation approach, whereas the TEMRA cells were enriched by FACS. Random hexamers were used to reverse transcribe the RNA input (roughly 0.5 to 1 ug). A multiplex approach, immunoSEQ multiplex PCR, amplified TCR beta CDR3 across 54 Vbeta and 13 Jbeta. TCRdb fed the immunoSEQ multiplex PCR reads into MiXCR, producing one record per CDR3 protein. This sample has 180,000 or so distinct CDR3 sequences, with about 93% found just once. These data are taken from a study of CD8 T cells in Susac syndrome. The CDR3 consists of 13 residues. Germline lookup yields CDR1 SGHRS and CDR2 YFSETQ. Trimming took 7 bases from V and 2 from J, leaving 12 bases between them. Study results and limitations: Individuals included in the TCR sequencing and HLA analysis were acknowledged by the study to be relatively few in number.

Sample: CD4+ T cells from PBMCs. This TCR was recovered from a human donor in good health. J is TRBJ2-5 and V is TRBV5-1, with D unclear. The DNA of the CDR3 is TGCGCCAGCGCACAAGGGCAGCAAGAGACCCAGTACTTC. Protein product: CASAQGQQETQYF.